This T cell receptor (beta chain) was captured in a study of T cell responses to AZD1222 COVID-19 vaccine. Study results and limitations: Repertoires were obtained solely post-peak T cell response. Only a handful of AZD1222 recipients, roughly 6 in all, had baseline seropositivity. When two AZD1222 doses had been given, Spike-specific TCR breadth and depth rose.

The protocol was immunoSEQ multiplex PCR, while the TCRdb copy is restricted to in-frame clones and leaves out a portion. The data show approximately 99,000 clones, around 90% seen once. In the case of this clone: Its antigen remains unidentified.

V was trimmed by 2 bases and J by 7 bases, leaving 11 bases between them. The CDR3 totals 13 residues. The chain has TRBV12-3 or TRBV12-4 and TRBJ1-2; D remains unclear. The source material was peripheral blood, sampled on day 0 of MenACWY control vaccination. The receptor comes from an adult in good health. CDR3 residues: CASSLLDLAGYTF. The CDR3 DNA follows: TGTGCCAGCAGTTTATTGGATCTGGCTGGCTACACCTTC.